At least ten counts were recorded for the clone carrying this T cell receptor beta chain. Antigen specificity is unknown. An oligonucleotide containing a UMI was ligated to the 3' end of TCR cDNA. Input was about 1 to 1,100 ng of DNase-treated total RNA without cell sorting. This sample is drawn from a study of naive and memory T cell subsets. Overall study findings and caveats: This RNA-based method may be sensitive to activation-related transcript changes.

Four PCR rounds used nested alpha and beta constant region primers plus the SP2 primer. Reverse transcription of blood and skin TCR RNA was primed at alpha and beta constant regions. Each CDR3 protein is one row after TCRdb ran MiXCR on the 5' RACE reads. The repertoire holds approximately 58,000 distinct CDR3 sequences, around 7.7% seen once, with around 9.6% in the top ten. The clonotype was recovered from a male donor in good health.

The DNA of the CDR3 is TGTGCCAGCAGCTCCACTCGACAGATTAATGAAAAACTGTTTTTT. This encodes CASSSTRQINEKLFF. V is TRBV9 and J is TRBJ1-4; D perhaps matches TRBD1 (5 bases). The V gene's germline CDR1 is SGDLS and CDR2 YYNGEE. The CDR3 sequence is 15 residues long. Trimming stripped 4 bases from V and 4 bases from J, with 14 bases between.